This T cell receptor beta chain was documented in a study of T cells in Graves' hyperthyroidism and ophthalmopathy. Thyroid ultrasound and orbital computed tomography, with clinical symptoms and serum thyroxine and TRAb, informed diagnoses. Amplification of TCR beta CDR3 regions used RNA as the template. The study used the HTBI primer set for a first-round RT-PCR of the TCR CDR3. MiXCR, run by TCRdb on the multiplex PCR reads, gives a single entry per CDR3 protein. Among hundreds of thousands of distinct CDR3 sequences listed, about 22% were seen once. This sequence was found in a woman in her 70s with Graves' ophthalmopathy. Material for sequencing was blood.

CDR3 in amino acids: CASSLARGGLYEQYF. CDR3 in DNA: TGTGCCAGCAGCCTGGCGAGGGGAGGGCTCTACGAGCAGTACTTC. The chain is built from TRBV7-8 and TRBJ2-7, with TRBD2 identical over 7 bases. Trimming took 5 bases from V and 3 from J; bases not matched to a gene: 10. The CDR3 loop spans 15 amino acids. Germline V lookup: CDR1 SGHVS, CDR2 FQNEAQ.